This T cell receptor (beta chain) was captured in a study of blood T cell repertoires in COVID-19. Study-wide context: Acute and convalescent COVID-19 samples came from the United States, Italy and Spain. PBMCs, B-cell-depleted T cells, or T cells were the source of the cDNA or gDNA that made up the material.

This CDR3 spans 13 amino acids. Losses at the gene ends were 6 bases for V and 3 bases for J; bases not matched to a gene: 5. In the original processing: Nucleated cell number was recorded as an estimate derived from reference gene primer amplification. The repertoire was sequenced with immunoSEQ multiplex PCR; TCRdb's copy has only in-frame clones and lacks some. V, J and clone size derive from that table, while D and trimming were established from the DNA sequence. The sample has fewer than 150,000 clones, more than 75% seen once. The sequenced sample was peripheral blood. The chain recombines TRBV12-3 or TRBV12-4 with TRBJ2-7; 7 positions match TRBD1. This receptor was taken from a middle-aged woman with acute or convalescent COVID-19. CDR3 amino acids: CASSRTGYYEQYF. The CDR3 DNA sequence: TGTGCCAGCAGCCGGACAGGCTACTACGAGCAGTACTTC.